The entry below gives a single TCR beta chain sequence along with its context. Its antigen is as yet unknown. The data were obtained in a study of cytomegalovirus exposure and HLA in healthy donors. The CDR3 length is 15 residues. CDR1 and CDR2 from the germline V gene are SGHTA and FQGTGA. The trim removed 4 bases at V and 6 bases at J, leaving 6 bases unmatched. Study-level findings and limits: A prior analysis recorded that most TCR beta V segments were productive about 87% or about 30% of the time. Cytomegalovirus association was assigned to over 150 TCR beta chains.

With 60 Vbeta and 13 Jbeta primers, the PCR was carried out. TCRdb's table, derived via immunoSEQ multiplex PCR, lists solely in-frame clones and lacks some. The table has about 140,000 clones, 76% seen once; the top ten hold about 3%. The TCR was taken from a male donor in good health and CMV-seronegative. V gene TRBV7-3 combines with J gene TRBJ1-2; 12 bases fit TRBD1. The sample comprised PBMCs. CDR3 DNA: TGTGCCAGCAGCTCGGCGGGACAGGGGGCTAATGGCTACACCTTC. Translating it yields CASSSAGQGANGYTF.